The rows below give T cell receptor beta chains drawn from one sample of a study of cytomegalovirus exposure and HLA in healthy donors. The method was immunoSEQ multiplex PCR; TCRdb's version includes in-frame clones alone and lacks a portion of them. This table holds 150,000 to 250,000 clones, 79% found once. The sequencing sample was made of PBMCs. These receptors were obtained from a girl aged 10 to 17 in good health and CMV-seropositive. Each CDR3 is given with its conserved first and last residue. The D gene is left open where the match is weak. Clone sizes are given selectively: once, few, many, or a class where the clone is expanded.

J gene	V gene	clone size	D gene	CDR3 protein	CDR3 DNA
TRBJ2-7	TRBV10-3	NA	NA	CAISGGEGRGTYEQYF	TGTGCCATCAGTGGAGGTGAGGGCAGGGGTACCTACGAGCAGTACTTC
TRBJ1-1	TRBV6-5	NA	NA	CASSYSRVPNTEAFF	TGTGCCAGCAGTTACAGCAGGGTTCCGAACACTGAAGCTTTCTTT
TRBJ2-1	TRBV6-5	NA	NA	CASSYRESSYNEQFF	TGTGCCAGCAGCTACAGGGAGAGCTCCTACAATGAGCAGTTCTTC
TRBJ1-2	TRBV29-1	once	NA	CSVEVTSYGYTF	TGCAGCGTTGAGGTCACTTCCTATGGCTACACCTTC
TRBJ2-3	TRBV7-9	NA	NA	CASSPRPGSQYF	TGTGCCAGCAGCCCGCGGCCTGGATCGCAGTATTTT
TRBJ1-4	TRBV6-5	NA	TRBD1	CASSYGQENEKLFF	TGTGCCAGCAGTTATGGACAGGAAAATGAAAAACTGTTTTTT
TRBJ2-7	TRBV4-3	NA	TRBD1	CASSQEEGTVGYEQYF	TGCGCCAGCAGCCAAGAAGAGGGGACAGTCGGGTACGAGCAGTACTTC
TRBJ2-4	TRBV6-4	NA	NA	CASSDGPGAKNIQYF	TGTGCCAGCAGTGACGGGCCGGGGGCCAAAAACATTCAGTACTTC
TRBJ1-1	TRBV29-1	NA	NA	CSVAGGPLGAEAFF	TGCAGCGTTGCCGGGGGGCCCTTGGGGGCTGAAGCTTTCTTT
TRBJ1-5	TRBV7-9	few	NA	CASSLRHPEPQHF	TGTGCCAGCAGCTTACGACACCCCGAGCCCCAGCATTTT
TRBJ1-5	TRBV10-1	once	NA	CASSEGAPGVQPQHF	TGCGCCAGCAGTGAGGGGGCGCCTGGTGTTCAGCCCCAGCATTTT
TRBJ2-7	TRBV13	once	NA	CASSLGRGYEQYF	TGTGCCAGCAGCTTAGGCCGGGGCTACGAGCAGTACTTC
TRBJ2-5	TRBV9	NA	TRBD2	CASSPERTSVETQYF	TGTGCCAGCAGCCCCGAAAGGACTAGCGTTGAGACCCAGTACTTC
TRBJ2-5	TRBV25-1	NA	NA	CASSVLRASETQYF	TGTGCCAGCAGTGTGCTGAGGGCCTCCGAGACCCAGTACTTC
TRBJ2-5	TRBV5-8	NA	NA	CASSNYQETQYF	TGTGCCAGCAGCAACTACCAAGAGACCCAGTACTTC
TRBJ2-7	TRBV10-1	few	TRBD1	CASTAPTGEGDEQYF	TGCGCCAGCACTGCCCCGACAGGGGAAGGAGACGAGCAGTACTTC
TRBJ2-7	TRBV4-3	NA	TRBD1	CASSHRGQGDIEQYF	TGCGCCAGCAGCCACCGGGGACAGGGGGATATCGAGCAGTACTTC
TRBJ1-5	TRBV5-5	NA	TRBD1	CVSSGQGGQPQHF	TGTGTCAGCAGTGGACAGGGCGGTCAGCCCCAGCATTTT
TRBJ2-7	TRBV7-2	NA	NA	CASSLAGAPISTYEQYF	TGTGCCAGCAGCTTAGCGGGGGCCCCCATATCAACCTACGAGCAGTACTTC
TRBJ2-7	TRBV7-6	NA	NA	CASSSLGAQEQYF	TGTGCCAGCAGCTCTTTGGGGGCCCAGGAGCAGTACTTC
TRBJ1-1	TRBV9	NA	NA	CASSPLGGGYTEAFF	TGTGCCAGCAGCCCCCTGGGGGGGGGCTACACTGAAGCTTTCTTT
TRBJ1-3	TRBV6-6	few	NA	CASSYGQGNTIYF	TGTGCCAGCAGTTACGGACAGGGAAACACCATATATTTT
TRBJ1-2	TRBV5-5	NA	NA	CASSFSAGSGYTF	TGTGCCAGCAGCTTCTCGGCGGGGTCTGGCTACACCTTC
TRBJ1-5	TRBV28	NA	NA	CASNSPWGVSNQPQHF	TGTGCCAGCAACTCCCCCTGGGGGGTTAGCAATCAGCCCCAGCATTTT
TRBJ2-5	TRBV15	once	TRBD2	CATGGGTSGAETQYF	TGTGCCACCGGGGGGGGGACTAGCGGGGCCGAGACCCAGTACTTC
TRBJ1-2	TRBV6-1	NA	TRBD1	CASSTGVEGYGYTF	TGTGCCAGCTCTACAGGGGTGGAGGGCTATGGCTACACCTTC
TRBJ1-5	TRBV7-7	NA	NA	CASSLVRESNQPQHF	TGTGCCAGCAGCTTAGTTCGGGAGAGCAATCAGCCCCAGCATTTT
TRBJ1-1	TRBV5-6	NA	NA	CASSTGTEAFF	TGTGCCAGCAGCACCGGGACTGAGGCTTTCTTT
TRBJ1-5	TRBV5-1	NA	NA	CASSLAGRGQPQHF	TGCGCCAGCAGCTTGGCCGGGAGGGGCCAGCCCCAGCATTTT
TRBJ2-7	TRBV2	NA	TRBD2	CASSAGLAGGGEQYF	TGTGCCAGCAGTGCTGGACTAGCGGGGGGGGGCGAGCAGTACTTC
TRBJ1-6	TRBV5-1	once	NA	CASRGDTVPPHYNSPLHF	TGCGCCAGCAGGGGGGACACCGTTCCCCCGCACTATAATTCACCCCTCCACTTT
TRBJ2-7	TRBV14	NA	NA	CASSQDIPGTFPYEQYF	TGTGCCAGCAGCCAAGATATCCCCGGGACATTTCCCTACGAGCAGTACTTC
TRBJ1-1	TRBV9	few	NA	CASSVVSTGNTEAFF	TGTGCCAGCAGCGTAGTGTCCACAGGGAACACTGAAGCTTTCTTT
TRBJ2-2	TRBV19	NA	NA	CASSILGRHPGELFF	TGTGCCAGTAGTATCCTGGGCCGCCACCCCGGGGAGCTGTTTTTT
TRBJ2-1	TRBV29-1	few	NA	CSVVEGINEQFF	TGCAGCGTTGTTGAGGGTATCAATGAGCAGTTCTTC
TRBJ1-6	TRBV29-1	once	TRBD1	CSVQPTGTGSPLHF	TGCAGCGTTCAACCGACAGGGACCGGTTCACCCCTCCACTTT
TRBJ1-1	TRBV9	once	NA	CASSVEGNTEAFF	TGTGCCAGCAGCGTGGAGGGGAACACTGAAGCTTTCTTT